This entry concerns a single T cell receptor (beta chain). The data stem from a study of OX40 agonist ivuxolimab in advanced cancers. At the level of the study: Patients received ivuxolimab, an agonistic anti-OX40 (CD134) antibody. Patients achieving partial responses numbered three: one hepatocellular carcinoma case and two cutaneous melanoma cases. Antecedent anti-PD-1, anti-PD-L1 or anti-CTLA-4 therapy was permissible, with roughly 40% having received some.

Trimming removed 0 bases from V and 9 bases from J, with 9 bases in between. The CDR3 consists of 13 residues. Germline V gene lookup returns CDR1 MNHNY and CDR2 SVGAGI (reference sequence). Assay: immunoSEQ multiplex PCR; the TCRdb copy retains only in-frame clones and omits some. The data contain approximately 76,000 clones, approximately 91% of them seen just once; the ten biggest clones take up less than 0.9%. J is TRBJ2-1 and V is TRBV6-6; no clear D gene. This specimen consisted of CD4+ or CD8+ T cells sorted from blood, obtained in a trial of the OX40 agonist ivuxolimab. The clonotype originates from an adult with an advanced solid tumor such as melanoma, head and neck, liver or kidney cancer. The CDR3 region has the DNA TGTGCCAGCAGTTACTCGAAGTCAGGTGAGCAGTTCTTC. Amino acids: CASSYSKSGEQFF.